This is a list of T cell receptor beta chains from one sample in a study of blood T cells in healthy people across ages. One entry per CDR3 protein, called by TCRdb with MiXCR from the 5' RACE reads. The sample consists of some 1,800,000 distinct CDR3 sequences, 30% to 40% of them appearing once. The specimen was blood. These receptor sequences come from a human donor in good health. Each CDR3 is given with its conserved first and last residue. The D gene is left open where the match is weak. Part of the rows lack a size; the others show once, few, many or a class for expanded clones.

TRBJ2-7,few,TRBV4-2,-,TGTGCCAGCAGCCAAGATATTCGGGACGAGCAGTACTTC,CASSQDIRDEQYF
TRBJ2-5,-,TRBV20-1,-,TGCAGTGCTAGTTTTTCCGCCTACAATGAGCAGTACTTC,CSASFSAYNEQYF
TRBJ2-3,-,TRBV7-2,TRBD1,TGTGCCAGCAGTCGGGACAGGAGTTCAGATACGCAGTATTTT,CASSRDRSSDTQYF
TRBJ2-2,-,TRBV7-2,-,TGTGCCAGCAGCCCCACGTTAGGGGCCACGAACACCGGGGAGCTGTTTTTT,CASSPTLGATNTGELFF
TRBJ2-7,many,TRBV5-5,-,TGTGCCAGCAGCTTGGAATCAGGGGAAGCTAGCTCCTACGAGCAGTACTTC,CASSLESGEASSYEQYF
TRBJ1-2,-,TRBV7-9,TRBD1,TGTGCCAGCAGCTTGCACGGACAGGGTTTCGGTGGCTACACCTTC,CASSLHGQGFGGYTF
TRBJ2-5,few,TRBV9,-,TGTGCCAGCAGCCCCTCATCTGCAGGACAAGAGACCCAGTACTTC,CASSPSSAGQETQYF
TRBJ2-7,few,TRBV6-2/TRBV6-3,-,TGTGCCAGCAGTTACGGGCAGAACGAGCAGTACTTC,CASSYGQNEQYF
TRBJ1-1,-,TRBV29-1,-,TGCAGCGTTGAAGGAAGACAGGTCAACACTGAAGCTTTCTTT,CSVEGRQVNTEAFF
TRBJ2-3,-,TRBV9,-,TGTGCCAGCAGCCGAGGGGGGGCCTACACAGATACGCAGTATTTT,CASSRGGAYTDTQYF
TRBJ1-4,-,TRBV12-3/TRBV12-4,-,TGTGCCAGCAGCCCGACGGGACATTCAGGTGAAAAACTGTTTTTT,CASSPTGHSGEKLFF
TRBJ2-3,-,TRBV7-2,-,TGTGCCAGCAGCCCAAACAGGGCAGATACGCAGTATTTT,CASSPNRADTQYF
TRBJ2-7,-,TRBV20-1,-,TGCAGTGCTAGGGATGGGGCGTTCTACGAGCAGTACTTC,CSARDGAFYEQYF
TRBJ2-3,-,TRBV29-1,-,TGCAGCGTCTCGCTCGTCGGGGGGCGAAGTGGTACAGATACGCAGTATTTT,CSVSLVGGRSGTDTQYF
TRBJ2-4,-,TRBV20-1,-,TGCAGTGCTAGAGGGGCAGAAATAGCCAAAAACATTCAGTACTTC,CSARGAEIAKNIQYF
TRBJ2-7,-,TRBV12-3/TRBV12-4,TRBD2,TGTGCCAGCAGTTCACGGACTAGCGGGGGGCCCCTCTCCTACGAGCAGTACTTC,CASSSRTSGGPLSYEQYF
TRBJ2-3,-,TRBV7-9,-,TGTGCCAGCAGCCAGGGGACGATAAATACGCAGTATTTT,CASSQGTINTQYF
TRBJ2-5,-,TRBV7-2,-,TGTGCCAGCAGCTCCGCGACCCGGAGGGCGGAGACCCAGTACTTC,CASSSATRRAETQYF
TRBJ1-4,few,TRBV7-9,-,TGTGCCAGCAGCCCCCCATTCCTCGGTGAAAAACTGTTTTTT,CASSPPFLGEKLFF
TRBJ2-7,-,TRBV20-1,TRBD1,TGCAGTGCCCGACAGGGATTCCGCGACGAGCAGTACTTC,CSARQGFRDEQYF
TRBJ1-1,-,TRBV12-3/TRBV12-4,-,TGTGCCAGCAGGGGGACGGCTGAAGCTTTCTTT,CASRGTAEAFF
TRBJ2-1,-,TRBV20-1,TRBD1,TGCAGTGCCTACGAGGGGGCCACCAATGAGCAGTTCTTC,CSAYEGATNEQFF
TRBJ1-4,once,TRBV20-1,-,TGCAGTGCTAGTATGGGCCTCTCCGTGGGGGAAAAACTGTTTTTT,CSASMGLSVGEKLFF
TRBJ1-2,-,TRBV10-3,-,TGTGCCATCAGCCGGGCCGAAATTTCTAACTATGGCTACACCTTC,CAISRAEISNYGYTF
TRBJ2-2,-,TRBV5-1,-,TGCGCCAGCAGCTTAGCGGAGGGGCCCGACACCGGGGAGCTGTTTTTT,CASSLAEGPDTGELFF
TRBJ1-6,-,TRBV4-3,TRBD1,TGCGCCAGCAGCCAAGATCCAGGGACAGATTATAATTCACCCCTCCACTTT,CASSQDPGTDYNSPLHF
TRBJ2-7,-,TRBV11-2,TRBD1,TGTGCCAGCAGCCAATACCCTTTCCGGGACAGAATCCACGAGCAGTACTTC,CASSQYPFRDRIHEQYF
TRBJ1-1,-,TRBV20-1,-,TGCAGTGCTAGAGATGGGGAAACAGGCGGGGAGGGCACTGAAGCTTTCTTT,CSARDGETGGEGTEAFF
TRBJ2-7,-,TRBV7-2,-,TGTGCCAGCAGCCTACTGACCAATTCCCCCCCATACGAGCAGTACTTC,CASSLLTNSPPYEQYF
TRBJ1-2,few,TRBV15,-,TGTGCCACCAGCGGGAGCGGGGGCCTCTATGGCTACACCTTC,CATSGSGGLYGYTF
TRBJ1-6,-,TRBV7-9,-,TGTGCCAGCAGCTTTGGTAACAGGAATAATTCACCCCCCCACTTT,CASSFGNRNNSPPHF
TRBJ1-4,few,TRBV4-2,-,TGTGCCAGCAGCCGAGGGACAATCCTTAATGAAAAACTGTTTTTT,CASSRGTILNEKLFF
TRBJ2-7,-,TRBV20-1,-,TGCAGTGCTAGCCCCAGGTCGGCATTCTACGAGCAGTACTTC,CSASPRSAFYEQYF
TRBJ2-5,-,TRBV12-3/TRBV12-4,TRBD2,TGTGCCAGCAGCAGCGGGGGGACCTACCAAGAGACCCAGTACTTC,CASSSGGTYQETQYF
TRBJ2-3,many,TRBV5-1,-,TGTGCCAGCAGCTTAGGGCAGAACACAGATACGCAGTATTTT,CASSLGQNTDTQYF
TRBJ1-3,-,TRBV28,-,TGTGCCTCAGGGGCTGCGGATGGAAACACCATATATTTT,CASGAADGNTIYF
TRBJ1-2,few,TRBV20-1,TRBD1,TGCAGTGCTAGCCCGCGACAGGGGAACTATGGCTACACCTTC,CSASPRQGNYGYTF
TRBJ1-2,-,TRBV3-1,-,TGTGCCAGCAGCCACCTCGGGGGGCGCGAAGTTAACTATGGCTACACCTTC,CASSHLGGREVNYGYTF
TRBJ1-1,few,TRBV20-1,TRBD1,TGCAGTGCTGGCACAGGGGGCACTGAAACTTTCTTT,CSAGTGGTETFF
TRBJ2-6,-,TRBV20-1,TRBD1,TGCAGTGCTAGTGACAGGGGGCCTTCTGAGGCCAACGTCCTGACTTTC,CSASDRGPSEANVLTF
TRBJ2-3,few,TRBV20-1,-,TGCAGTGCTAGAGATGGGCGGGGCCCTCTCACAGATACGCAGTATTTT,CSARDGRGPLTDTQYF
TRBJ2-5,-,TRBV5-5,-,TGTGCCAGCAGCTTGGGACTTCCGCTTGGGAAGACCCAGTACTTC,CASSLGLPLGKTQYF
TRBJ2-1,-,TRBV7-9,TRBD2,TGTGCCAGCATGGATCCAATGGCTAGCGGGGCCGACAATGAGCAGTTCTTC,CASMDPMASGADNEQFF
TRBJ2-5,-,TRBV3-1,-,TGTGCCAGCAGCCAAGGTCAGCAGGGGCCAGAGACCCAGTACTTC,CASSQGQQGPETQYF
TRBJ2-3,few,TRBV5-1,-,TGCGCCAGCAGCTTGGATGCAGGCTCGTTCACAGATACGCAGTATTTT,CASSLDAGSFTDTQYF
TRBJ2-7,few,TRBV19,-,TGTGCCAGTAGTAAATCCGCGGGCCTGACCGCGGTAGACGAGCAGTACTTC,CASSKSAGLTAVDEQYF
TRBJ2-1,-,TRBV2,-,TGTGCCAGCAGTGAACCGGGTAGGAATGAGCAGTTCTTC,CASSEPGRNEQFF
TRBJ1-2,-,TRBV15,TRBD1,TGTGCCACCAGCAGACCTGACAGGGAGCATGGCTGCACCTTC,CATSRPDREHGCTF
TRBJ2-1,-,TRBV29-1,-,TGCAGCGTTCGAACAGGGACCCGAGAGACCCAGTTCTTC,CSVRTGTRETQFF
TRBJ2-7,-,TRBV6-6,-,TGTGCCAGCAGTCTCCCCCCCAGCGGTGAAAGATACGAGCAGTACTTC,CASSLPPSGERYEQYF
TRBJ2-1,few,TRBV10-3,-,TGTGCCATCAGTGAGTTTAACCCTAGCTCCTACAATGAGCAGTTCTTC,CAISEFNPSSYNEQFF
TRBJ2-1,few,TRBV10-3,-,TGTGCCATCAGTGAGGGGTCGGGGGGCCAACTATACAATGAGCAGTTCTTC,CAISEGSGGQLYNEQFF
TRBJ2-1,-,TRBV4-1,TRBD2,TGCGCCAGCAGCGCAACTAGCGGGGGGGCTGATGAGCAGTTCTTC,CASSATSGGADEQFF
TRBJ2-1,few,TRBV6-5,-,TGTGCCAGCAGTTACTCCCTTCTAAGCTCCTACGAGCAGTTCTTC,CASSYSLLSSYEQFF
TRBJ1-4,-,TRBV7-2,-,TGTGCCAGCAGCTTAGGAGGCCCGGGGAGTGAAAAACTGTTTTTT,CASSLGGPGSEKLFF
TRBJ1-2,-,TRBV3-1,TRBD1,TGTGCCAGCAGCCGGGGAATGTGGGACAGCTATGGCTACACCTTC,CASSRGMWDSYGYTF